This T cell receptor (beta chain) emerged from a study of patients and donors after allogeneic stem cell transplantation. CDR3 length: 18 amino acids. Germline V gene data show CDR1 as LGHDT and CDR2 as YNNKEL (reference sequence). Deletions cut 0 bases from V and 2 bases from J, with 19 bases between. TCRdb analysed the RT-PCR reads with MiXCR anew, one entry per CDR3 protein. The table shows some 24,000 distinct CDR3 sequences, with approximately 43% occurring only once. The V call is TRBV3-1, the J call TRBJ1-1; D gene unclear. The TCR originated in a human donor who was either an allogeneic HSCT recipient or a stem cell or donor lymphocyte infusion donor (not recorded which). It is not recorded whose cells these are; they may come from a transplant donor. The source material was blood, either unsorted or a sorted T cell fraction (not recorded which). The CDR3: CASSQDRGRGLGNTEAFF. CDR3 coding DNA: TGTGCCAGCAGCCAAGATCGCGGACGAGGGTTGGGAAACACTGAAGCTTTCTTT.